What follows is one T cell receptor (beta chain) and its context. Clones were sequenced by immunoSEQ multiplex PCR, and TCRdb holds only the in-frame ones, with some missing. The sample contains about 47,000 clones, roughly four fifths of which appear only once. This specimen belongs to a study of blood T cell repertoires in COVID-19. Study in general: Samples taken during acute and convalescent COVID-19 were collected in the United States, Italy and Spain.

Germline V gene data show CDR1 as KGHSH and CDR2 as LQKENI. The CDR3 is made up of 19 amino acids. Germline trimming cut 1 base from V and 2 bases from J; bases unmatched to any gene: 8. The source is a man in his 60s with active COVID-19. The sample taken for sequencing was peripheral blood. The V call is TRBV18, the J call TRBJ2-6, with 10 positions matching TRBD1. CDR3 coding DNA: TGTGCCAGCTCACCACTGAATCCCGGGACAGGGGCTGGGGCCAACGTCCTGACTTTC. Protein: CASSPLNPGTGAGANVLTF.